These T cell receptor beta chains were read from a single sample in a study of blood T cell repertoires in COVID-19. Measured with immunoSEQ multiplex PCR; TCRdb has only the in-frame clones, and not every one. The sample has 150,000 to 200,000 clones; roughly 89% are singletons. The sample comprised peripheral blood. The receptors shown here come from a man aged 18 to 30 with active or convalescent COVID-19. Each CDR3 is given without its conserved first and last residue. The order of the fields is V gene, CDR3 protein.

V: TRBV11-3
CDR3: ASSLEGQGTGDTGELF

V: TRBV18
CDR3: ASSPSTGGGGNTIY

V: TRBV11-2
CDR3: ASSLEGTGFV

V: TRBV7-2
CDR3: ASSSRTGDNYGYT

V: TRBV7-9
CDR3: ASRWDSNEKLF

V: TRBV7-2
CDR3: ASSLSLGGGNIQY

V: TRBV12-3/TRBV12-4
CDR3: ASSFGRGNTQY

V: TRBV25-1
CDR3: ASSESVKRGIYNEQF

V: TRBV29-1
CDR3: SAEPGLENNEQF

V: TRBV7-9
CDR3: ASSPGSNQPQH

V: TRBV10-3
CDR3: AITDPAGGEETQY

V: TRBV20-1
CDR3: SASSGELSYNEQF

V: TRBV28
CDR3: ASSSGQGGEKLF

V: TRBV5-4
CDR3: ASSLTLAWNEQF

V: TRBV7-9
CDR3: ASSSPAEYPYT

V: TRBV25-1
CDR3: ASSAGTGDEKLF

V: TRBV6-6
CDR3: ASSYAGRVGGEAF

V: TRBV18
CDR3: ASSPLPQNTEAF

V: TRBV6-5
CDR3: ASSPTLNTEAF

V: TRBV10-3
CDR3: AIGTPVRGEQF

V: TRBV7-9
CDR3: ASSSYGTTVDGYT

V: TRBV9
CDR3: ASSPPLRRTEAF

V: TRBV27
CDR3: ASSLATPTGQPQH

V: TRBV27
CDR3: ASSPWDSNYEQY

V: TRBV3-1/TRBV3-2
CDR3: ASSQDPAGVYNEQF

V: TRBV29-1
CDR3: SCWSGNTEAF

V: TRBV28
CDR3: ASSLFLEANNEQF

V: TRBV5-6
CDR3: ASSWGQGASEAF

V: TRBV3-1/TRBV3-2
CDR3: ASSQDYSNTEAF